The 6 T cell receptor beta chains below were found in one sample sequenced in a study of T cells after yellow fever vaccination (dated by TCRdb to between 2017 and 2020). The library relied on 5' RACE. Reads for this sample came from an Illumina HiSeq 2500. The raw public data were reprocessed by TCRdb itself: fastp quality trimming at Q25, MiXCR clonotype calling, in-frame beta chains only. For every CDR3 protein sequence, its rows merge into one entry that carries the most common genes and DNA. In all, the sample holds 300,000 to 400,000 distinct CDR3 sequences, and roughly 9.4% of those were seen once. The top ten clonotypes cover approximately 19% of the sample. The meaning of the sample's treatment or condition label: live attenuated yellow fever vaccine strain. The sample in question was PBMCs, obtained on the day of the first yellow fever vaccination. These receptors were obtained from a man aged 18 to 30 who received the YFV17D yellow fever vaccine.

In DNA, the CDR3 is TGTGCCAGCAGTTTATATGGGCAGGGAGGCGGCTACACCTTC. Residues: CASSLYGQGGGYTF. The chain uses TRBV27 and TRBJ1-2, with D tentatively TRBD1 (5 bases). This CDR3 has 14 amino acids. Per germline, CDR1 MNHEY and CDR2 SMNVEV (reference sequence). V lost 1 base and J lost 8, with 14 bases in between.

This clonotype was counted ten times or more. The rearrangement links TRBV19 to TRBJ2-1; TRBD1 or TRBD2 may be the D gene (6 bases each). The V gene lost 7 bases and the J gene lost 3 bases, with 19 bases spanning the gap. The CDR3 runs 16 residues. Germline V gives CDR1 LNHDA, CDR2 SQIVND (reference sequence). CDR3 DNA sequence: TGTGCCAGTACCAAATATACGGGGGCTCGCTACAATGAGCAGTTCTTC. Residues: CASTKYTGARYNEQFF.

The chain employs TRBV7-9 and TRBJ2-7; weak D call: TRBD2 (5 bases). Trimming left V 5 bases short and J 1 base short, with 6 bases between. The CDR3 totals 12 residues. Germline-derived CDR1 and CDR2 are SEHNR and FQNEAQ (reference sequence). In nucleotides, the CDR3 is TGTGCCAGCAGCGAGGGTTCCTACGAGCAGTACGTC. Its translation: CASSEGSYEQYV.

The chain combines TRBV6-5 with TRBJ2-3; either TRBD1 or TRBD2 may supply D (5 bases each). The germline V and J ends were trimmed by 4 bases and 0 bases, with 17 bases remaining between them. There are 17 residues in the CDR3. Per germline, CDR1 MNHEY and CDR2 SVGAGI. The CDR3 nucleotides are TGTGCCAGCAGTTCCCCCAGCCGGGACCCTAGCACAGATACGCAGTATTTT. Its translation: CASSSPSRDPSTDTQYF.

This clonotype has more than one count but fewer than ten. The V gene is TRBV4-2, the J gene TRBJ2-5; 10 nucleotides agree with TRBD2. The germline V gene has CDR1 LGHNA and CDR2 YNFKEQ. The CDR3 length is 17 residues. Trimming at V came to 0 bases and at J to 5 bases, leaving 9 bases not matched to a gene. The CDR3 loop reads CASSQDQASGGLETQYF. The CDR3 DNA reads TGTGCCAGCAGCCAAGATCAAGCTAGCGGGGGTTTGGAGACCCAGTACTTC.

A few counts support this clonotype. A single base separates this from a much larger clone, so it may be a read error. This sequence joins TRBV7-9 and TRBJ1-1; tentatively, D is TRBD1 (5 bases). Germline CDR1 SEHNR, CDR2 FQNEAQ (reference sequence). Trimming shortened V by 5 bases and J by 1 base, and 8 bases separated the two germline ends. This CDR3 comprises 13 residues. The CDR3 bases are TGTGCCAGCAGCGCCGGGGGGAACACTGAAGCTTTCTTT. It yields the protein CASSAGGNTEAFF.